This entry features one T cell receptor beta chain sequence. This clone was counted a single time. Its antigen target is currently unknown. Base qualities were left out, and no much larger clone turns up one base away. This entry is derived from a study of cytomegalovirus exposure and HLA in healthy donors (dated by TCRdb to about 2017). Regarding the study in general: According to an earlier analysis of 550 to 700 of the donors, some 180 million T cells yielded approximately 120 million unique TCR beta sequences and about 300 Gb of sequence data. Approximately 310 gigabases of sequencing data and tens of millions of unique TCR sequences were included in an early release covering roughly 600 HLA-typed donors. Of the 300 to 500 genotyped donors, 81% were placed in the genetic ancestry cluster associated with self-reported Caucasian donors. The aim of the study was to test whether cataloging public T cell receptors could identify signatures of past pathogen exposure. The study profiled the T cell repertoires of under 700 subjects by immunosequencing and related them to cytomegalovirus serostatus. A separate validation cohort of approximately 130 different subjects was used in addition to the approximately 700-subject first cohort. To predict cytomegalovirus infection status, the study brought together high-throughput TCR immunosequencing, statistical association of individual TCRs with disease status, and machine learning. In a later analysis, previously published TCR beta repertoires from several hundred donors were re-analyzed and high-resolution HLA genotyping was added so that TCR occurrence patterns could be studied. Rather than using new phenotypic data, the later analysis identified candidate immune exposures from TCR beta sequences and from how often those sequences occurred across donors. An earlier analysis of 587 of the donors used high-throughput TCR beta sequencing to judge whether each TCR beta V gene segment behaved as functional or pseudogenic. Alongside the repertoire data, information on donor age, sex, ethnicity and CMV serostatus was compiled. Genome-wide SNP genotypes for about 65% of the roughly 670 donors were used in a later genetic analysis, which treated that subset as a discovery cohort. All discovery cohort repertoires had been generated on a single sequencing platform. HLA typing covered class I and class II loci at four-digit resolution. The number of donors typed differed by locus, with roughly 629-640 for A, B, C, DRB1 and DQB1, over 500 for DQA1, some 570 for DPA1, and some 440 for DPB1. Because of strong linkage in the cohort, four to six DR-DQ haplotypes were treated as single units for association and clustering. Among around 400 genotyped donors of the cohort, an average of about 240,000 unique TCR beta nucleotide sequences were sequenced per donor, 15% to 20% of them non-productive. General findings and caveats noted by the study authors: In a later analysis, most CMV-associated TCR beta chains were found to appear HLA-restricted, with HLA associations seemingly driven largely by CMV exposure. Roughly uniform sequencing depth across donors was assumed in presence/absence analyses, although this assumption may not hold. A later analysis reported that several top co-occurrence clusters appeared linked to parvovirus B19, influenza, CMV and Epstein-Barr virus. A later genetic analysis reported fewer N-insertions in productive TCRs among donors in an Asian-associated ancestry cluster than the roughly 620-donor mean. An earlier analysis of some 560 of the donors showed that most TCR beta V segments appeared in productive rearrangements either about 87% or about 30% of the time, which broadly matched IMGT annotations. Around 16 rarely observed V segments, including chromosome 9 orphons, were excluded from the earlier analysis of about 500 of the donors because counts were too low. Cytomegalovirus status was reported to be diagnosed by the classifier with high specificity and sensitivity in both the original and validation cohorts. It was suggested by the authors that the approach could potentially be generalized to other disease states and immunological phenotypes. A total of 150 or so TCR beta chains were listed by the study as associated with cytomegalovirus. Because the 87-base-pair reads could not distinguish some IMGT-functional V segments, including TRBV6-2 and TRBV6-3, those segments were excluded. In a later analysis, the rate of TCR association differed among HLA loci, with DRB1 alleles having the most associated TCRs and HLA-C alleles having the fewest. An association between a missense DCLRE1C variant and V-gene and J-gene trimming of TCR beta chains was found in a later genetic analysis and replicated in an independent cohort. In a later analysis, 16,951 TCR beta sequences were associated with specific HLA alleles at a false discovery rate of 0.05. Because some donors lacked HLA typing at each locus, the association tests relied only on the typed subset. A further reported finding was that TCR beta sequences accurately predicted the HLA-A and HLA-B alleles for most subjects in the first cohort. This cohort had only TCR beta chains sequenced, and the lack of alpha or paired-chain data limited which features could be detected. For the cohort, immune exposure information was limited to CMV serostatus. Compared with equally common non-associated chains, HLA-associated TCR beta chains in a later analysis were more clonally expanded and had lower generation probabilities. A cluster of highly shared sequence variants was judged likely to represent a technical artifact of the sequencing pipeline. Correlated functional status among segregating V segments might reflect linkage disequilibrium, but an unknown experimental factor could not be ruled out. Assigning TCR associations to individual alleles was difficult when HLA alleles, especially DR and DQ, strongly co-occurred. Across donors, most TCR sequences were observed very rarely, whereas some public TCRs were present in many individuals. In vitro tests confirmed that a few of the cytomegalovirus-associated TCR beta chains recognize cytomegalovirus antigens.

The cohort was made up of 666 healthy bone marrow donors. Cohort members were all nominally healthy when sampled, although unrecorded immune exposures were likely present. The donor tested CMV seronegative, placing the donor among the approximately 360 seronegative members of the cohort. A peripheral blood sample was provided by each donor, and peripheral blood mononuclear cells were used for TCR beta sequencing. The Qiagen DNeasy Blood Extraction Kit was used to extract genomic DNA from the blood cell samples. The CDR1 and CDR2 encoded by the germline V gene (reference sequence) are GTSNPN and SVGIG. Measured from the cysteine to the phenylalanine, the CDR3 is 14 residues long. Only the CDR3 DNA is retained, 42 bases long and in frame from the first base. The library was obtained by the immunoSEQ multiplex PCR assay. For the multiplex PCR, a mixture combining 60 forward primers for TCR Vbeta segments and 13 reverse primers for TCR Jbeta segments was used. A multiplex PCR assay on genomic DNA amplified the CDR3 region of rearranged TCR beta genes. The amplified TCR beta libraries were sequenced on the Illumina HiSeq System as 87-base-pair reads. As for the original processing: A later analysis counted 65 million to 90 million unique TCR beta chains across the 650 to 700 repertoires, and some 11 million of these chains were shared by at least two donors. A nearest-neighbor algorithm error-corrected the raw reads and collapsed the reads into unique sequences, merging closely related sequences to remove PCR and sequencing errors. To assign V, D and J gene segments, CDR3 sequences were aligned to IMGT reference sequences. For a sequence to be retained, at least a six-nucleotide match to both a V gene segment and a J gene segment was required. A rearrangement was called productive if the CDR3 had no stop codons and remained in frame with V and J, and every other rearrangement was called non-productive. CDR3 was defined according to IMGT convention as the region running from the second conserved V-encoded cysteine to the conserved J-encoded phenylalanine. In an earlier analysis of around 540 of the donors, sequences lacking an unambiguous match to a single V gene segment were excluded. An earlier analysis of a few hundred of the donors classified V segments as functional when productive rearrangements were above 56.7% and as segregating when the standard deviation between donors was above 5%. To diagnose cytomegalovirus status from the catalog of TCR beta chain sequences, a statistical classification framework was built. In a later analysis, V and J genes were assigned by comparing TCR nucleotide sequences against IMGT/GENE-DB human TR gene sequences. In a later analysis, CDR3 sequences and most-parsimonious VDJ recombination scenarios were assigned using the TCRdist pipeline. A later analysis defined each TCR beta chain by its CDR3 amino acid sequence plus V-gene family, and excluded reads lacking a unique V-gene family. As a way to deal with suspected cross-contamination and a sequencing artifact, a later analysis dropped more than 500 nucleotide sequences that were highly shared and had low generation probability. In a later analysis, a clonal expansion index for each public chain was calculated from normalized within-repertoire ranks of inferred template counts. A later analysis computed generation probabilities with a VDJ recombination model fitted to out-of-frame rearrangements, and checked the results against IGoR. In a later analysis, hypergeometric tests were used to score TCR-TCR, TCR-HLA and TCR-CMV co-occurrence, with a repertoire-size bias correction applied to TCR pairs. In a later analysis, false discovery rates were estimated by permuting HLA or CMV assignments 20 times. In a later analysis, co-occurring TCRs were grouped using DBSCAN, with TCRdist sequence similarity added in when clustering inside HLA-allele-positive subsets. Repertoires with fewer than 30,000 or more than 120,000 public chains were left out of co-occurrence clustering, as were four to six repertoires with anomalous nucleotide sharing. TCRdb obtained this table from immuneACCESS and retained in-frame rearrangements with V and J assigned. These tables miss some clones; where compared with another copy, unresolved V genes account for less than half of the shortfall, and the remainder is unexplained. From that table come the V and J calls and clone size; the DNA was used to work out D and trimming. For this sample the table gives roughly 130,000 clones, of which approximately 70% were detected only once. The ten largest clones represent less than 2% of the sample.

The sample consisted of PBMCs. The rearrangement joined TRBV30 to TRBJ2-5, with TRBD1 identical over 9 junction bases. The J call is uncertain, as TRBJ2-7 better fits the DNA end. This receptor was identified in a man younger than 35 in good health and CMV-seronegative. The CDR3 protein: CAWSAQGAPREQYF. The bases read TGTGCCTGGAGTGCACAGGGGGCGCCCCGCGAGCAGTACTTC.